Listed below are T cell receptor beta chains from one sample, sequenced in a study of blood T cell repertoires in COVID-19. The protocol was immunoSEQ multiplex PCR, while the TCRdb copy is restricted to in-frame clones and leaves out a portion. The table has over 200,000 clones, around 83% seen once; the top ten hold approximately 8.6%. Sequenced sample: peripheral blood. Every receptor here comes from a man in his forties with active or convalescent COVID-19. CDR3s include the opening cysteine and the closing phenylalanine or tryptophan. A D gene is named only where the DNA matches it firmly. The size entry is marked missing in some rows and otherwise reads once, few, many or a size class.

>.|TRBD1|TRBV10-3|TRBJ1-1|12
TGTGCCATCAGTACAGGGGGAACTGAAGCTTTCTTT
CAISTGGTEAFF
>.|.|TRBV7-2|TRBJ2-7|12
TGTGCCAGCAGCGCCTATGGTAGCGAGCAGTACTTC
CASSAYGSEQYF
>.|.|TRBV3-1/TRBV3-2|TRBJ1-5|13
TGTGCCAGCAGCCCAAGAGGCAATCAGCCCCAGCATTTT
CASSPRGNQPQHF
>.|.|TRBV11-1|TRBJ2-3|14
TGTGCCAGCAGCTTAGACAGGACCACAGATACGCAGTATTTT
CASSLDRTTDTQYF
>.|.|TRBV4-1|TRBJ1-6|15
TGCGCCAGCAGCCAAGATGGCGGGGATAATTCACCCCTCCACTTT
CASSQDGGDNSPLHF
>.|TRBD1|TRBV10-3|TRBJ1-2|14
TGTGCCATCAGCTACGGACAGGCCCCGTATGGCTACACCTTC
CAISYGQAPYGYTF
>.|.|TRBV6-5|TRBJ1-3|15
TGTGCCAGCAGCGACTTTAGGGGTAATGGAAACACCATATATTTT
CASSDFRGNGNTIYF
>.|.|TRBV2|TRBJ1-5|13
TGTGCCAGCAGTGTCGATAGATTTCAGCCCCAGCATTTT
CASSVDRFQPQHF
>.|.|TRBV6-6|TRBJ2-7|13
TGTGCCAGCAGCGCCCGGGTCTCCTACGAGCAGTACTTC
CASSARVSYEQYF
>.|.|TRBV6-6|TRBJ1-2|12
TGTGCCGTTTCGGGAGGGGTCTATGGCTACACCTTC
CAVSGGVYGYTF
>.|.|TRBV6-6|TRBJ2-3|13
TGTGCCAGCAGTCGACCTAACACAGATACGCAGTATTTT
CASSRPNTDTQYF
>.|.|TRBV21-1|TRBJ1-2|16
TGTGCCAGCAGCAAAGTAATCGGCAGGGCGAACTATGGCTACACCTTC
CASSKVIGRANYGYTF
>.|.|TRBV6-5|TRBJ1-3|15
TGTGCCAGCAGTTACTCTGCGATTGGGCGAAACACCATATATTTT
CASSYSAIGRNTIYF
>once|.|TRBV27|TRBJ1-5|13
TGTGCCAGCAGTCCGACACACAATCAGCCCCAGCATTTT
CASSPTHNQPQHF
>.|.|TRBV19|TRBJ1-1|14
TGTGCCAGCAAATGGGGACAAATGAACACTGAAGCTTTCTTT
CASKWGQMNTEAFF
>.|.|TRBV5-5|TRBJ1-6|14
TGTGCCAGCAGCCCGGAGGTGACATATTCACCCCTCCACTTT
CASSPEVTYSPLHF
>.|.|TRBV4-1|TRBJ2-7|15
TGCGCCAGCAGCCTTCGCGGGACGGACTCCTACGAGCAGTACTTC
CASSLRGTDSYEQYF